One and the same sample provided the 14 T cell receptor beta chains below, sequenced in a study of shared clonotypes between healthy human individuals. TCRdb keeps only in-frame clones here, not all; method: immunoSEQ multiplex PCR. This sample yields 550,000 to 600,000 clones, of which around three quarters are seen a single time; about 12% belongs to the top ten. The sample comprised PBMCs. The origin of the receptors is a woman between 35 and 50 years old in good health. Some clones in this sample may be carry-over from other donors' samples.

This chain connects TRBV2 to TRBJ1-5, with 8 nucleotides matching TRBD1. The length of the CDR3 is 15 residues. Trimming cost V 6 bases and J 4 bases; bases outside gene matches: 8. Germline lookup yields CDR1 SNHLY and CDR2 FYNNEI. The CDR3 protein is CASSGQGGENQPQHF. The CDR3 DNA reads TGTGCCAGCAGCGGACAGGGAGGGGAAAATCAGCCCCAGCATTTT.

The chain is built from TRBV5-6 and TRBJ2-7, with TRBD1 matching over 8 bases. V trimming: 2 bases; J trimming: 2 bases; junction bases outside the gene matches: 6. The CDR3 runs 15 residues. Germline V gene lookup returns CDR1 SGHDT and CDR2 YYEEEE. CDR3 protein: CASSLWDRYTYEQYF. DNA for the CDR3: TGTGCCAGCAGCTTATGGGACAGGTATACCTACGAGCAGTACTTC.

This chain joins TRBV7-2 and TRBJ2-7, with 15 bases lining up with TRBD2. Germline assignment: CDR1 SGHTA and CDR2 FQGNSA. This CDR3 is built from 15 residues. Trimming at V came to 5 bases and at J to 7 bases, leaving 6 bases not matched to a gene. CDR3 in amino acids: CASSPRTSGRVEQYF. DNA for the CDR3: TGTGCCAGCAGCCCCCGGACTAGCGGGAGGGTTGAGCAGTACTTC.

The genes are TRBV5-1 and TRBJ1-3, with no clear D. Germline CDR1 is SGHRS and CDR2 is YFSETQ. Trimming pared 0 bases from V and 2 bases from J, leaving 6 bases between. There are 14 residues in the CDR3. CDR3 amino acids: CASSLASAGNTIYF. The CDR3 region has the DNA TGCGCCAGCAGCTTGGCCTCTGCTGGAAACACCATATATTTT.

J is TRBJ1-2 and V is TRBV19; TRBD1 agrees at 7 bases. Germline CDR1 and CDR2: LNHDA and SQIVND (reference sequence). J gave up 0 bases and V 5 bases, and 3 bases lay outside the gene matches. The CDR3 covers 14 residues. For the CDR3, the DNA is TGTGCCAGTAGTGGGACAGCAGCTAACTATGGCTACACCTTC. It is translated as CASSGTAANYGYTF.

J is TRBJ2-7 and V is TRBV2; 12 nucleotides agree with TRBD2. The ends lost 7 bases at V and 1 base at J; junction bases unmatched: 5. There are 15 residues in the CDR3. CDR1 SNHLY and CDR2 FYNNEI come from the germline V gene. The CDR3 DNA sequence: TGTGCCAGCACCCGACTAGCGGGGGTATCCTACGAGCAGTACTTC. Its translation is CASTRLAGVSYEQYF.

J is TRBJ1-2 and V is TRBV28; TRBD1 might be the D (6 bases). CDR3 length: 14 amino acids. Trimming cost V 2 bases and J 0 bases, with 7 bases left between them. Germline V gene data show CDR1 as MDHEN and CDR2 as SYDVKM. This chain's CDR3 is CASSLTGTNYGYTF. In nucleotides, the CDR3 is TGTGCCAGCAGTTTAACAGGGACTAACTATGGCTACACCTTC.

CDR3 sequence (DNA): TGTGCCAGCAGCCGAAGCGGGAGAGGTTCAGATACGCAGTATTTT. It is translated as CASSRSGRGSDTQYF. V usage is TRBV7-3 and J usage is TRBJ2-3; TRBD2 matches at 8 bases. V lost 5 bases to trimming and J lost 4 bases; unmatched junction nucleotides: 8. CDR1 and CDR2 (germline): SGHTA, FQGTGA. This CDR3 contains 15 residues.

V gene TRBV4-1 combines with J gene TRBJ2-3, with D maybe TRBD2 (6 bases). Looked up from germline, CDR1 is MGHRA and CDR2 is YSYEKL. The CDR3 extends over 15 amino acids. V shed 4 bases and J shed 2 bases, with 13 bases lying between them. This chain's CDR3 is CASSLTGLNTDTQYF. CDR3 coding DNA: TGCGCCAGCAGCCTTACGGGACTCAACACAGATACGCAGTATTTT.

The V gene is TRBV19, the J gene TRBJ1-1; tentatively, D is TRBD1 (5 bases). Between the trimmed V and J ends, which lost 3 bases and 3 bases, there was a span of 11 bases. The CDR3 is made up of 14 amino acids. The germline V gene encodes CDR1 LNHDA and CDR2 SQIVND (reference sequence). CDR3 loop: CASSMPRADTEAFF. The CDR3, as DNA: TGTGCCAGTAGTATGCCCAGGGCGGACACTGAAGCTTTCTTT.

This chain connects TRBV6-5 to TRBJ2-3; TRBD2 aligns across 7 bases. Germline CDR1 reads MNHEY; CDR2 reads SVGAGI. Trimming at V came to 7 bases and at J to 2 bases, leaving 9 bases not matched to a gene. The CDR3 is 15 residues long. The DNA for the CDR3 is TGTGCCAGCAAGTGGGCGGGAGACCTCACAGATACGCAGTATTTT. Translated: CASKWAGDLTDTQYF.

This chain's CDR3 is CAWNTGLGQPQHF. Written as DNA, the CDR3 is TGTGCCTGGAATACAGGGCTCGGACAGCCCCAGCATTTT. The chain is built from TRBV30 and TRBJ1-5; possibly TRBD1 for D (6 bases). Germline V gene sequence: CDR1 GTSNPN, CDR2 SVGIG (reference sequence). Trimming pared 4 bases from V and 7 bases from J, leaving 14 bases between. CDR3 length: 13 residues. Variable domain in full (rest from reference TRBV30 and TRBJ1-5): SQTIHQWPATLVQPVGSPLSLECTVEGTSNPNLYWYRQAAGRGLQLLFYSVGIGQISSEVPQNLSASRPQDRQFILSSKKLLLSDSGFYLCAWNTGLGQPQHFGDGTRLSIL.

The chain recombines TRBV11-3 with TRBJ2-1; 14 bases line up with TRBD2. V lost 5 bases to trimming and J lost 5 bases; unmatched junction nucleotides: 14. Germline-derived CDR1 and CDR2 are SGHNT and YENEEA. CDR3 length: 19 residues. The CDR3 region has the DNA TGTGCCAGCAGCCCCCGAAGGACTAGCGGGAGGCCCGGGCACAATGAGCAGTTCTTC. Encoded protein: CASSPRRTSGRPGHNEQFF. The variable domain in full, completed from reference TRBV11-3 and TRBJ2-1, reads EAGVVQSPRYKIIEKKQPVAFWCNPISGHNTLYWYLQNLGQGPELLIRYENEEAVDDSQLPKDRFSAERLKGVDSTLKIQPAELGDSAVYLCASSPRRTSGRPGHNEQFFGPGTRLTVL.

This sequence joins TRBV28 and TRBJ2-3; TRBD2 matches at 15 bases. The V and J ends lost 7 bases and 6 bases, in that order; junction bases with no gene match: 5. Per germline, CDR1 MDHEN and CDR2 SYDVKM. The CDR3 is made up of 15 amino acids. This CDR3 is CASTRTSGRADTQYF. CDR3 nucleotide sequence: TGTGCCAGCACCCGGACTAGCGGGAGGGCCGATACGCAGTATTTT.